A selection of T cell receptor beta chains follows, all from one sample in a study of blood T cell repertoires in COVID-19. Produced via immunoSEQ multiplex PCR; TCRdb's table is partial and in-frame only. The data hold approximately 160,000 clones, with about 83% observed a single time. The source material was PBMCs or T cells enriched from blood (not recorded which). These receptors were collected from a woman in her fifties or sixties in a cohort exposed to, infected with or recovered from COVID-19 (not recorded which). Both conserved end residues are part of each CDR3. Each record gives: J gene, V gene, D gene, clone size, CDR3 DNA, CDR3 protein. D genes are given only for firm matches. For some rows the clone size is stated as once, few or many, or as a class when expanded; others skip it.

>TRBJ1-6|TRBV6-5|NA|NA
TGTGCCAGCAGGGTAGGGGATTCACCCCTCCACTTT
CASRVGDSPLHF
>TRBJ2-7|TRBV16|NA|NA
TGTGCCAGCAGCCAATCCGCGAGAGAGCAGTACTTC
CASSQSAREQYF
>TRBJ1-1|TRBV14|NA|few
TGTGCCAGCAGCCAAGAAGAACACCTTGAAGCTTTCTTT
CASSQEEHLEAFF
>TRBJ2-2|TRBV18|TRBD1|few
TGTGCCAGCTCACCTATGACAGGGCCGGTCACCGGGGAGCTGTTTTTT
CASSPMTGPVTGELFF
>TRBJ1-1|TRBV6-2/TRBV6-3|NA|NA
TGTGCCAGCAGCCACCGAACGGGGGGGATAATGATCTCGGAAGCTTTCTTT
CASSHRTGGIMISEAFF
>TRBJ2-1|TRBV5-1|TRBD2|NA
TGCGCCAGCAGCCGGACTAGCGGGAGGGGGATGGGTGAGCAGTTCTTC
CASSRTSGRGMGEQFF
>TRBJ2-7|TRBV5-6|TRBD1|once
TGTGCCAGCAGCTCAGAGGACAGGAGCGACGAGCAGTACTTC
CASSSEDRSDEQYF
>TRBJ1-1|TRBV7-6|NA|NA
TGTGCCAGCAGCGCACAGATGAACACTGAAGCTTTCTTT
CASSAQMNTEAFF
>TRBJ2-5|TRBV7-2|NA|NA
TGTGCCAGCAGCTTCGATAGGGGACTCCAAGAGACCCAGTACTTC
CASSFDRGLQETQYF
>TRBJ1-1|TRBV11-1|NA|NA
TGTGCCAGCAGCGTGGGCGCTGAAGCTTTCTTT
CASSVGAEAFF
>TRBJ2-7|TRBV5-1|NA|NA
TGCGCCAGCAGCTTACCACGGTCGGCAGGGGAAAACGAGCAGTACTTC
CASSLPRSAGENEQYF
>TRBJ2-7|TRBV7-8|TRBD2|NA
TGTGCCAGCAGCTTAGAACTAGCGGTTTCCTACGAGCAGTACTTC
CASSLELAVSYEQYF
>TRBJ1-2|TRBV5-6|NA|NA
TGTGCCAGCAGTCTTGGGACAAAGCTAACTATCGGCTACACCTTC
CASSLGTKLTIGYTF
>TRBJ1-1|TRBV29-1|NA|NA
TGCAGCGTTGAAGGCAGAATGAACACTGAAGCTTTCTTT
CSVEGRMNTEAFF
>TRBJ2-7|TRBV30|NA|NA
TGTGCCTGGAGTGTACAGCGCAGGGGAGAGCAGTACTTC
CAWSVQRRGEQYF
>TRBJ1-1|TRBV6-6|NA|NA
TGTGCCAGCAGTTACTGGGCGGGAGTGCCGAACACTGAAGCTTTCTTT
CASSYWAGVPNTEAFF
>TRBJ2-1|TRBV24-1|TRBD2|NA
TGTGCCACCAGTGGCGGACTAGCGGGGGGTTCCTACAATGAGCAGTTCTTC
CATSGGLAGGSYNEQFF
>TRBJ1-4|TRBV7-3|TRBD1|NA
TGTGCCAGCAGCCTAATCGACAGGGACGAAAAACTGTTTTTT
CASSLIDRDEKLFF
>TRBJ1-5|TRBV18|NA|NA
TGTGCCAGCTCCATACAGGGATCCAATCAGCCCCAGCATTTT
CASSIQGSNQPQHF
>TRBJ2-2|TRBV2|NA|NA
TGTGCCAGCACGCCAGGGTTGAACACCGGGGAGCTGTTTTTT
CASTPGLNTGELFF
>TRBJ1-5|TRBV28|NA|NA
TGTGCCAGCAGTCTCAGGGGTTCTCAGCCCCAGCATTTT
CASSLRGSQPQHF
>TRBJ1-4|TRBV27|TRBD1|NA
TGTGCCAGCAGTTTTTCGCAACAGGGGACAGCAACTAATGAAAAACTGTTTTTT
CASSFSQQGTATNEKLFF
>TRBJ2-3|TRBV19|NA|NA
TGTGCCAGTAGTGGCCCGGATTCTAGAAACACAGATACGCAGTATTTT
CASSGPDSRNTDTQYF
>TRBJ2-2|TRBV6-1|TRBD1|NA
TGTGCCAGCAGTGAATTAGGGAACAGGGGCGCCGGGGAGCTGTTTTTT
CASSELGNRGAGELFF
>TRBJ1-1|TRBV2|NA|NA
TGTGCCAGCTGCGGAATTTATAGTGAAGCTTTCTTT
CASCGIYSEAFF
>TRBJ1-6|TRBV28|NA|NA
TGTGCCAGCGGGAAGGTACGGCAGGGTAAACTTAGACCCCTCCACTTT
CASGKVRQGKLRPLHF
>TRBJ1-3|TRBV19|TRBD1|NA
TGTGCCAGTACCTGGGGACAGTCCTTCTCTGGAAACACCATATATTTT
CASTWGQSFSGNTIYF
>TRBJ1-5|TRBV12-3/TRBV12-4|NA|once
TGTGCCAGCAGCCCGGAACAGGAACAGCCCCAGCATTTT
CASSPEQEQPQHF
>TRBJ2-7|TRBV9|TRBD2|NA
TGTGCCACCCTTACCGGGACTAGCGGGAGTTGGCACGAGCAGTACTTC
CATLTGTSGSWHEQYF
>TRBJ1-1|TRBV5-1|NA|NA
TGCGCCAGCAGCTCAAGGACAACGGCGGACACTGAAGCTTTCTTT
CASSSRTTADTEAFF
>TRBJ2-3|TRBV3-1/TRBV3-2|TRBD2|NA
TGTGCCAGCAGCCAAGTGCTAGCGGGGGCGGGAGATACGCAGTATTTT
CASSQVLAGAGDTQYF
>TRBJ2-7|TRBV5-6|TRBD1|NA
TGTGCCAGCAGCTCCCAACAGGGGGAGAAGTACTTC
CASSSQQGEKYF
>TRBJ1-5|TRBV7-8|NA|NA
TGTGCCAGCAGCCCGTGGACAGACCATAGCAATCAGCCCCAGCATTTT
CASSPWTDHSNQPQHF
>TRBJ2-5|TRBV5-4|NA|NA
TGTGCCAGCAGCCCGACAGAGAAAGAGACCCAGTACTTC
CASSPTEKETQYF
>TRBJ2-3|TRBV7-3|TRBD2|NA
TGTGCCAGCAGCTTAAGGAAACTAGCGGGAGAGGCAGATACGCAGTATTTT
CASSLRKLAGEADTQYF
>TRBJ1-1|TRBV11-2|TRBD1|once
TGTGCCAGCAGCTTAAGACTGTCAGGGGGCCAAACTGAAGCTTTCTTT
CASSLRLSGGQTEAFF
>TRBJ2-3|TRBV6-5|NA|NA
TGTGCCAGCCAAAAACCCCTAACAGATACGCAGTATTTT
CASQKPLTDTQYF
>TRBJ2-4|TRBV7-3|NA|NA
TGTGCCAGCAGCCCAGAGGGTAGCAAAAACATTCAGTACTTC
CASSPEGSKNIQYF
>TRBJ2-7|TRBV9|NA|NA
TGTGCCAGCAGCGTAGGATCCAGGGGCGAGCAGTACTTC
CASSVGSRGEQYF
>TRBJ2-5|TRBV3-1/TRBV3-2|TRBD1|NA
TGTGCCAGCAGCCAAGACTGGGACAGGGGACAAGAGACCCAGTACTTC
CASSQDWDRGQETQYF
>TRBJ2-7|TRBV30|TRBD1|NA
TGTGCCTGGAGTACGGGACAGGGCTACGAGCAGTACTTC
CAWSTGQGYEQYF
>TRBJ2-1|TRBV9|TRBD2|NA
TGTGCCAGCAGCGTAGTCCTAGCGGGACTAAATGAGCAGTTCTTC
CASSVVLAGLNEQFF